Sequencing of this T cell receptor (beta chain) was carried out in a study of CD8+CD57+ T cells in acquired aplastic anemia. Study as a whole: About 10 million reads, on average, were obtained for CD4+ cells from healthy donors. Broader study findings: Approximately 28 CD8+ CDR3 sequences were shared between patients and controls.

TCR beta VDJ and CDR3 profiles were obtained from a genomic DNA template. One entry per CDR3 protein results from TCRdb running MiXCR on the reads. The table shows about 210,000 distinct CDR3 sequences, with 34% occurring only once. On this clonotype: Antigen unknown.

Trimming pared 9 bases from V and 18 bases from J, leaving 12 bases between. The germline V gene has CDR1 SNHLY and CDR2 FYNNEI. CDR3 size: 9 residues. This chain links TRBV2 with TRBJ2-6, with D possibly matching TRBD1 (5 bases). The sequence derives from a human donor in good health, serving as a control. Material: sorted CD4+, CD8+, or CD8+CD57+ T cells (not recorded which) from PBMCs. CDR3 sequence: CASGATRTF. The DNA for the CDR3 is TGTGCCAGTGGGGCTACCCGGACTTTC.